The sequence of this TCR beta chain was determined in a study of breast tumors, draining lymph nodes, adjacent tissues. Per germline, CDR1 SGHTA and CDR2 FQGNSA. V lost 5 bases and J lost 6, with 12 bases in between. The CDR3 is made up of 13 amino acids. In its sample, this clonotype was seen many times. Its antigen is undetermined. Axillary draining lymph nodes of breast cancer patients supplied the node samples. TCRdb independently ran MiXCR on the multiplex PCR reads; one entry per CDR3 protein. The sample has approximately 130,000 distinct CDR3 sequences, 21% seen once; the top ten hold 2% to 2.5%. Overall study findings and caveats: Compared with lymph nodes, tumors were less diverse; compared with nontumor tissue, more.

Input material: axillary lymph node tissue. The sequence was collected from a female donor with breast cancer. Some clones in this sample may be carry-over from other donors' samples. The J gene is TRBJ2-3, the V gene TRBV7-2; D possibly matches TRBD1 or TRBD2 (5 bases each). For the CDR3, the DNA is TGTGCCAGCAGCAAGGGGCGCGGGGATACGCAGTATTTT. Its translation is CASSKGRGDTQYF.